There are many counts of the clone carrying this T cell receptor beta chain. Its target is not known. The data were taken from a study of Graves' ophthalmopathy and Graves' hyperthyroidism. Study overall: Untreated patients at initial diagnosis provided peripheral blood. Study results and caveats: Most thyroid clonotypes with frequency above 0.001 were detected in blood too. Built on 13 signatures, a model told ophthalmopathy apart from stable hyperthyroidism with 85% to 90% sensitivity and almost 84% specificity.

The CDR3 runs 14 residues. V dropped 1 base and J dropped 0 bases, with 6 bases sitting between them. The germline CDR1 and CDR2 sequences are SGHTA and FQGNSA. Using RNA transcripts, the TCR beta CDR3 regions were amplified. Investigators did first-round RT-PCR with HTBI primers, then second-round multiplex PCR. TCRdb recomputed calls from the multiplex PCR reads with MiXCR, one row per CDR3 protein. The sample yields around 470,000 distinct CDR3 sequences, approximately 15% seen once. Ophthalmopathy in the donors was of moderate-to-severe activity, with CAS ≥3, NOSPECS ≥4 and duration under 3 months.

This chain joins TRBV7-2 and TRBJ1-2, with no clear D. The TCR sequence derives from a woman under 40 with Graves' ophthalmopathy. The specimen was blood. CDR3 in amino acids: CASSLDQPNYGYTF. The CDR3 region has the DNA TGTGCCAGCAGCTTAGACCAACCTAACTATGGCTACACCTTC.